The 8 T cell receptor beta chains listed next were all sequenced from one sample in a study of T cell responses to AZD1222 COVID-19 vaccine. Method: immunoSEQ multiplex PCR; TCRdb's copy keeps in-frame clones and lacks some. The profile covers around 120,000 clones, with over 80% appearing a single time and more than 13% taken by the ten largest. Sequences were derived from peripheral blood, sampled on day 0 of AZD1222 vaccination. The source of these receptors is an adult in good health.

This chain joins TRBV4-3 and TRBJ2-1; D remains unclear. Trimming took off 0 bases at V and 15 bases at J, with 12 bases between the two ends. In germline, CDR1 is LGHNA, CDR2 YSLEER. The CDR3 consists of 12 residues. The CDR3, as DNA: TGCGCCAGCAGCCAAGACTATGGTTCACTGTTCTTC. The encoded protein is CASSQDYGSLFF.

V gene TRBV2 combines with J gene TRBJ2-3, with 11 bases fitting TRBD2. Unmatched junction bases numbered 14, after V lost 4 bases and J lost 2 bases. From germline, CDR1 is SNHLY and CDR2 FYNNEI. The CDR3 sequence is 19 residues long. CDR3: CASSGSATSGAAFTDTQYF. The CDR3 bases are TGTGCCAGCAGTGGATCAGCGACTAGCGGGGCAGCCTTCACAGATACGCAGTATTTT.

The chain joins TRBV3-1 (or the pseudogene TRBV3-2) to TRBJ2-2; 7 bases fit TRBD2. CDR1 LGHDT and CDR2 YNNKEL come from the germline V gene (reference sequence). The CDR3 totals 16 residues. Trimming cost V 1 base and J 7 bases; bases outside gene matches: 9. In nucleotides, the CDR3 is TGTGCCAGCAGCCAAGGGGGCGGGAGTGGGAACGGGGAGCTGTTTTTT. Protein: CASSQGGGSGNGELFF.

This rearrangement joins TRBV7-8 to TRBJ1-1; TRBD1 aligns across 10 bases. Germline values: CDR1 SGHVS, CDR2 FQNEAQ. The CDR3 consists of 15 residues. V lost 7 bases, J lost 5 bases, and 10 bases stayed unmatched. The CDR3 protein is CASTLTGGQTTEAFF. The DNA of the CDR3 is TGTGCCAGCACCTTGACAGGGGGCCAAACAACTGAAGCTTTCTTT.

The CDR3 DNA follows: TGCGCCAGCAGCTTGGGTGGGACAGGACTAACCGGGGAGCTGTTTTTT. This codes for CASSLGGTGLTGELFF. The rearrangement links TRBV5-1 to TRBJ2-2, with TRBD1 identical over 8 bases. V was clipped by 0 bases and J by 5 bases; unmatched bases: 6. Germline lookup yields CDR1 SGHRS and CDR2 YFSETQ. This CDR3 region has 16 residues.

V gene TRBV6-2 or TRBV6-3 combines with J gene TRBJ2-7, with 8 bases fitting TRBD2. The CDR3 spans 15 residues. V lost 4 bases and J lost 4; bases outside the gene matches: 9. Germline V gene data show CDR1 as MNHEY and CDR2 as SVGEGT. The CDR3 sequence: CASSSTGTSQYEQYF. In DNA form, the CDR3 reads TGTGCCAGCAGTTCGACCGGGACTAGTCAGTACGAGCAGTACTTC.

The V call is TRBV10-3, the J call TRBJ2-3, with 9 bases identical to TRBD2. After removal of 7 bases from V and 2 bases from J, the junction contained 13 bases not matched to a gene. The germline V gene has CDR1 ENHRY and CDR2 SYGVKD. The CDR3 is 17 residues long. The CDR3: CAINDDWSSGDTDTQYF. CDR3 in DNA: TGTGCCATCAACGATGACTGGTCTAGCGGGGACACAGATACGCAGTATTTT.

This chain connects TRBV21-1 to TRBJ2-7. TRBV21-1 is a documented pseudogene. This CDR3 comprises 17 residues. The CDR3 DNA reads TGTGCCAGCAGCAAAGCGCTTTTTGCCGGAATCTTTAGGGAGCAGTACTTC. Translated: CASSKALFAGIFREQYF.